This TCR beta chain was sequenced during a study of control samples from healthy donors and cancer patients. On this clone: One end of the junction is discordant with germline, which a read error may explain.

Profiled with immunoSEQ multiplex PCR; TCRdb holds only in-frame clones, not every one. The sample consists of about 44,000 clones, approximately 87% of them appearing once. Germline CDR1 LGHNA, CDR2 YNFKEQ. CDR3 length: 13 residues. The specimen was PBMCs. The clonotype was recovered from a woman aged 60-75 years with lung cancer. This chain joins TRBV4-2 and TRBJ2-7, with D tentatively TRBD2 (5 bases). For the CDR3, the DNA is TGTGCCAGCAGCCAAGATCCTGAGGGAGCGAGGGACTTC. Translated: CASSQDPEGARDF.